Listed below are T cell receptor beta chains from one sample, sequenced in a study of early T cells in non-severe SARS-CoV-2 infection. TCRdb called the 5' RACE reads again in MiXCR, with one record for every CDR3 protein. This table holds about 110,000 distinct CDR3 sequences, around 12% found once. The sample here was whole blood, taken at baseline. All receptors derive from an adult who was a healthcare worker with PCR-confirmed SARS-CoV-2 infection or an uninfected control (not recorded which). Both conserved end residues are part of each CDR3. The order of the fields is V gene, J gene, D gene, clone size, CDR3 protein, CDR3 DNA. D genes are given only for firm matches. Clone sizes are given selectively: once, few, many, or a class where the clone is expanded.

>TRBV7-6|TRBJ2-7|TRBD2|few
CASSLGRPSGVFYVQYF
TGTGCCAGCAGCTTAGGACGTCCTAGCGGGGTCTTCTACGTGCAGTACTTC
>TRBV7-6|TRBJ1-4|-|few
CASSLKGTATNEKLFF
TGTGCCAGCAGCTTAAAGGGGACGGCAACTAATGAAAAACTGTTTTTT
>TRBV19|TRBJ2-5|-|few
CASSRTREETQYF
TGTGCCAGTAGTAGGACCAGGGAGGAGACCCAGTACTTC
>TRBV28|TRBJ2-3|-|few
CASSLVPGVQYF
TGTGCCAGCAGTTTGGTCCCCGGGGTGCAGTATTTT
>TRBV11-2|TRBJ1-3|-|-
CASRPRGQVGNTIYF
TGTGCCAGCAGACCACGCGGACAAGTCGGAAACACCATATATTTT
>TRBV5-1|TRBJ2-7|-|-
CASSRGDSEQYF
TGCGCCAGCAGCCGGGGGGACAGCGAGCAGTACTTC
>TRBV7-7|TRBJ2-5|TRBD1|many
CASSRGQEETQYF
TGTGCCAGCAGCCGCGGACAGGAAGAGACCCAGTACTTC
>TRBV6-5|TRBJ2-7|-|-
CASSYSLRSYEQYF
TGTGCCAGCAGTTACTCCCTACGGAGTTACGAGCAGTACTTC
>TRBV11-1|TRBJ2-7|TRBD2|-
CASSWRETYEQYF
TGTGCCAGCAGCTGGCGGGAGACCTACGAGCAGTACTTC
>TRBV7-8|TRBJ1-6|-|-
CASSFRDPGSPLHF
TGTGCCAGCAGCTTCCGGGACCCGGGATCACCCCTCCACTTT
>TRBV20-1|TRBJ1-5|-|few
CSARNELVRQPQHF
TGCAGTGCTCGAAACGAGCTAGTGCGTCAGCCCCAGCATTTT
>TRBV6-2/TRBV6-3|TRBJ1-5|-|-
CASSSDYQPQHF
TGTGCCAGCAGTTCTGACTATCAGCCCCAGCATTTT
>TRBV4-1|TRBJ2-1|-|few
CASSPDRQSYNEQFF
TGCGCCAGCAGCCCAGACCGCCAGTCCTACAATGAGCAGTTCTTC
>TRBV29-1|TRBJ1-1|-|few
CSVAVSDEAFF
TGCAGCGTTGCCGTCAGTGATGAAGCTTTCTTT
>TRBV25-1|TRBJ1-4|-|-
CASSGNYEKLFF
TGTGCCAGTAGTGGGAACTATGAAAAACTGTTTTTT
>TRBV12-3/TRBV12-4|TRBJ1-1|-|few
CASSAPGGSTEAFF
TGTGCCAGCAGTGCTCCCGGGGGATCCACTGAAGCTTTCTTT
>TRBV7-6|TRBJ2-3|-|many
CASSLGRADTQYF
TGTGCCAGCAGCTTAGGGAGGGCAGATACGCAGTATTTT
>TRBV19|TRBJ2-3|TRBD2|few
CASSILTERTSAGSTDTQYF
TGTGCCAGTAGTATCCTTACCGAACGGACTAGCGCCGGAAGCACAGATACGCAGTATTTT
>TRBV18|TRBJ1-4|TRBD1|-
CASSSFGETGGREKLFF
TGTGCCAGCTCATCGTTCGGAGAGACAGGGGGAAGGGAAAAACTGTTTTTT
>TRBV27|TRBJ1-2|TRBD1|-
CASSLFAGTVSGYTF
TGTGCCAGCAGTTTATTTGCGGGGACAGTTAGTGGCTACACCTTC
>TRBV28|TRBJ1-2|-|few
CASTLWGLGYTF
TGTGCCAGCACCTTGTGGGGGCTTGGCTACACCTTC
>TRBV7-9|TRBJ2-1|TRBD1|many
CASSFTRDRGQTFYNEQFF
TGTGCCAGCAGCTTTACCCGGGACAGGGGGCAAACCTTTTACAATGAGCAGTTCTTC
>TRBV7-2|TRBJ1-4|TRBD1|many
CASSLTGGNEKLFF
TGTGCCAGCAGTCTGACAGGGGGTAATGAAAAACTGTTTTTT
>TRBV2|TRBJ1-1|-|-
CASVGGTMNTEAFF
TGTGCCAGCGTCGGAGGAACGATGAACACTGAAGCTTTCTTT
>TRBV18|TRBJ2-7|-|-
CASSVAQAYRSYEQYF
TGTGCCAGCTCAGTAGCACAGGCCTATAGGTCCTACGAGCAGTACTTC
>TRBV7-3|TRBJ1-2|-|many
CASSFERVGGYTF
TGTGCCAGCAGCTTTGAAAGGGTGGGCGGCTACACCTTC
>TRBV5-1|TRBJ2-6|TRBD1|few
CASSLGGTGTLSGANVLTF
TGCGCCAGCAGCTTGGGTGGGACAGGCACCCTCTCTGGGGCCAACGTCCTGACTTTC
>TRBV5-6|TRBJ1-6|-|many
CASSSRAYNSPLHF
TGTGCCAGCAGCTCCCGGGCCTATAATTCACCCCTCCACTTT